The rows below give T cell receptor beta chains drawn from one sample of a study of shared clonotypes between healthy human individuals. TCRdb keeps only in-frame clones here, not all; method: immunoSEQ multiplex PCR. This table holds approximately 2,300,000 clones, under 95% found once. The specimen was naive CD4+ T cells from PBMCs. All receptors derive from a man younger than 35 in good health. Some clones in this sample may be carry-over from other donors' samples. CDR3s include the opening cysteine and the closing phenylalanine or tryptophan. A D gene is named only where the DNA matches it firmly. Rows give clone size only sometimes, using once, few, many, or a class for an expanded clone.

v_call,j_call,cdr3_length,clone_size,d_call,cdr3_nt,cdr3_aa
TRBV12-5,TRBJ2-1,12,once,.,TGTGCTAGTGGCCAACACAGGAATGAGCAGTTCTTC,CASGQHRNEQFF
TRBV7-2,TRBJ2-7,15,.,.,TGTGCCAGCAGCGAAGACACCGCGTCCTCCTACGAGCAGTACTTC,CASSEDTASSYEQYF
TRBV4-2,TRBJ2-1,17,once,TRBD2,TGTGCCAGCAGCCAAGGACCTAAGCGGGAGGGCCTCAATGAGCAGTTCTTC,CASSQGPKREGLNEQFF
TRBV5-5,TRBJ1-4,20,.,TRBD1,TGTGCCAGCAGCTTATGGGACAGACGTGCTACCTATGCAACTAATGAAAAACTGTTTTTT,CASSLWDRRATYATNEKLFF
TRBV2,TRBJ1-4,15,.,TRBD1,TGTGCCAGCAGTGGACAGGGCCGTGATAATGAAAAACTGTTTTTT,CASSGQGRDNEKLFF
TRBV30,TRBJ2-7,15,.,TRBD1,TGTGCCTGGAGTGTACAGGGGGGCCCGGGGCGCGAGCAGTACTTC,CAWSVQGGPGREQYF
TRBV4-2,TRBJ2-7,18,.,.,TGTGCCAGCAGCCAAGGGAAGGGCGGCGGGGACCGCTCCTACGAGCAGTACTTC,CASSQGKGGGDRSYEQYF
TRBV15,TRBJ2-1,16,.,TRBD1,TGTGCCACCAGCAGACGTCGCGGACAGGGGGGTAATGAGCAGTTCTTC,CATSRRRGQGGNEQFF
TRBV7-9,TRBJ1-2,15,.,.,TGTGCCAGCAGCCAACTCCTGGGATCCAACTATGGCTACACCTTC,CASSQLLGSNYGYTF
TRBV4-1,TRBJ2-1,12,.,.,TGCGCCAGCCAATCCCAGGAGAATGAGCAGTTCTTC,CASQSQENEQFF
TRBV19,TRBJ2-2,16,.,.,TGTGCCAGTAGTCCAAACGGGCAGGACTCTACCGGGGAGCTGTTTTTT,CASSPNGQDSTGELFF
TRBV7-3,TRBJ2-5,15,.,.,TGTGCCAGCAGCCCAATTCACGGGGATCAAGAGACCCAGTACTTC,CASSPIHGDQETQYF
TRBV7-8,TRBJ1-2,14,.,.,TGTGCCAGCAGCTTAGAACGGGGGAGCTATGGCTACACCTTC,CASSLERGSYGYTF
TRBV5-1,TRBJ2-7,14,.,TRBD1,TGCGCCAGCAGCCCTGGACAGGGGCTAAGCGAGCAGTACTTC,CASSPGQGLSEQYF
TRBV5-1,TRBJ2-1,15,.,.,TGCGCCAGCAGCCAGGGGCTCACGAGGGGAAATGAGCAGTTCTTC,CASSQGLTRGNEQFF
TRBV6-5,TRBJ2-1,14,.,.,TGTGCCACACTTCAAGGGCGGAACTACAATGAGCAGTTCTTC,CATLQGRNYNEQFF
TRBV2,TRBJ1-2,16,.,.,TGTGCCAGCAGTCTATCGGGCGTCCCAGGTACGGATGGCTACACCTTC,CASSLSGVPGTDGYTF
TRBV6-5,TRBJ2-1,12,.,.,TGTGCCAGCAGTAAAACCCCGGGTGAGCAGTTCTTC,CASSKTPGEQFF
TRBV6-5,TRBJ1-2,14,.,.,TGTGCCAGCAGTTACTCGTCGGGTTACTATGGCTACACCTTC,CASSYSSGYYGYTF
TRBV18,TRBJ1-1,14,once,.,TGTGCCAGCTCACCTTGGACAGTCGTATCTGAAGCTTTCTTT,CASSPWTVVSEAFF
TRBV27,TRBJ2-1,18,once,TRBD1,TGTGCCAGCAGTGACAGGGACAGCACGTTCCTACTCAACAATGAGCAGTTCTTC,CASSDRDSTFLLNNEQFF
TRBV11-2,TRBJ1-5,14,.,.,TGTGCCAGCAGCTTAGACCCTAGGGAACAGCCCCAGCATTTT,CASSLDPREQPQHF
TRBV4-1,TRBJ1-2,14,once,TRBD1,TGCGCCAGCAGCCAGCCCGGGACAGTCTATGGCTACACCTTC,CASSQPGTVYGYTF